Listed below are T cell receptor beta chains from one sample, sequenced in a study of control samples from healthy donors and cancer patients. Produced via immunoSEQ multiplex PCR; TCRdb's table is partial and in-frame only. The data hold 150,000 to 200,000 clones, with 93% observed a single time. Material: blood. These receptors were collected from a woman aged 55-70 years in good health. Each CDR3 is given with its conserved first and last residue. The D gene is left open where the match is weak. Rows may omit the clone size; those that give it use once, few, many or a size class.

V gene	J gene	D gene	clone size	CDR3 protein	CDR3 DNA
TRBV6-5	TRBJ1-6	TRBD1	.	CASSLGQGPNSPLHF	TGTGCCAGCAGTCTCGGACAGGGGCCCAATTCACCCCTCCACTTT
TRBV6-6	TRBJ1-5	TRBD1	.	CASSSGTGGQPQHF	TGTGCCAGCAGTTCCGGGACAGGGGGCCAGCCCCAGCATTTT
TRBV5-1	TRBJ2-5	TRBD1	once	CASSRAGTGEETQYF	TGCGCCAGCAGCAGGGCGGGGACAGGGGAAGAGACCCAGTACTTC
TRBV19	TRBJ1-5	.	.	CASSMVLGGNQPQHF	TGTGCCAGTAGTATGGTCCTCGGGGGGAATCAGCCCCAGCATTTT
TRBV29-1	TRBJ1-2	TRBD1	.	CSVGTGSGYTF	TGCAGCGTTGGGACAGGGAGCGGCTACACCTTC
TRBV12-3/TRBV12-4	TRBJ1-2	.	.	CASSLGTGYTF	TGTGCCAGCAGTTTGGGGACAGGCTACACCTTC
TRBV23-1	TRBJ1-1	.	.	CARNWRKMNTEAFF	TGCGCCAGAAACTGGAGGAAGATGAACACTGAAGCTTTCTTT
TRBV10-3	TRBJ1-5	.	.	CAISGQTNQPQHF	TGTGCCATCTCCGGACAGACGAATCAACCCCAGCATTTT
TRBV5-4	TRBJ1-1	.	.	CASSLVGGLAFF	TGTGCCAGCAGCTTGGTCGGGGGCCTGGCTTTCTTT
TRBV7-9	TRBJ1-5	TRBD1	.	CASSLDRGRSNQPQHF	TGTGCCAGCAGCTTAGACAGGGGGCGTAGCAATCAGCCCCAGCATTTT
TRBV7-8	TRBJ2-7	.	.	CASSSQEYEQYF	TGTGCCAGCAGCTCACAGGAATACGAGCAGTACTTC
TRBV4-2	TRBJ2-1	TRBD2	.	CASSQPSAGGTYNEQFF	TGTGCCAGCAGCCAACCCTCAGCGGGGGGGACCTACAATGAGCAGTTCTTC
TRBV30	TRBJ1-2	.	.	CASERDNYGYTF	TGTGCCTCCGAGAGGGACAACTATGGCTACACCTTC
TRBV28	TRBJ1-5	.	.	CASSLWRGGGNQPQHF	TGTGCCAGCAGTTTATGGCGGGGGGGTGGCAATCAGCCCCAGCATTTT
TRBV7-9	TRBJ2-7	.	.	CASSFGRAYEQYF	TGTGCCAGCAGCTTCGGACGGGCCTACGAGCAGTACTTC
TRBV27	TRBJ2-1	.	.	CASSKKVGGFSSYNEQFF	TGTGCCAGCTCCAAAAAGGTTGGCGGCTTCAGCTCCTACAATGAGCAGTTCTTC
TRBV19	TRBJ1-4	.	.	CASSRATNEKLFF	TGTGCCAGTAGTAGGGCAACTAATGAAAAACTGTTTTTT
TRBV5-1	TRBJ1-3	.	.	CASSVGSGNTIYF	TGCGCCAGCAGCGTAGGCTCTGGAAACACCATATATTTT
TRBV4-3	TRBJ2-5	TRBD1	.	CASSQGQGIRETQYF	TGCGCCAGCAGCCAAGGACAGGGGATAAGAGAGACCCAGTACTTC
TRBV9	TRBJ2-3	.	.	CASSVTSSDTQYF	TGTGCCAGCAGCGTAACTAGCTCAGATACGCAGTATTTT
TRBV5-8	TRBJ2-3	.	.	CASSFGVGIGGTDTQYF	TGTGCCAGCAGCTTCGGCGTGGGGATCGGGGGCACAGATACGCAGTATTTT
TRBV2	TRBJ2-5	.	.	CASILVFGSWAQYF	TGTGCCAGCATTCTGGTCTTTGGTTCGTGGGCCCAGTACTTC
TRBV30	TRBJ2-2	.	.	CAWSSGYTGELFF	TGTGCCTGGAGTTCCGGGTACACCGGGGAGCTGTTTTTT
TRBV19	TRBJ2-7	TRBD2	.	CASSTRGGGGIPPRTYEQYF	TGTGCCAGTAGTACCCGAGGCGGCGGGGGAATTCCACCTAGGACGTACGAGCAGTACTTC
TRBV6-2/TRBV6-3	TRBJ2-1	.	.	CASSYSRVGMWGPEQFF	TGTGCCAGCAGTTACTCTCGAGTAGGTATGTGGGGACCTGAGCAGTTCTTC
TRBV7-2	TRBJ1-4	.	.	CASSLAQGRIGKLFF	TGTGCCAGCAGCTTAGCGCAAGGGAGGATAGGAAAACTGTTTTTT
TRBV3-1/TRBV3-2	TRBJ2-3	TRBD2	.	CASSLGPGTRRDTQYF	TGTGCCAGCAGCCTCGGTCCCGGGACTAGAAGAGATACGCAGTATTTT
TRBV2	TRBJ2-7	TRBD1	.	CASGDRRRYYEQYF	TGTGCCAGCGGGGACAGGCGACGGTACTACGAGCAGTACTTC
TRBV9	TRBJ2-2	.	.	CASSVTTPHTGELFF	TGTGCCAGCAGCGTAACAACTCCTCATACCGGGGAGCTGTTTTTT
TRBV19	TRBJ2-7	TRBD1	.	CASSRQGSLDYEQYF	TGTGCCAGTAGTAGACAGGGGTCCTTAGACTACGAGCAGTACTTC
TRBV4-1	TRBJ1-2	.	few	CASSQVAEANYGYTF	TGCGCCAGCAGCCAAGTGGCCGAAGCTAACTATGGCTACACCTTC
TRBV27	TRBJ1-6	.	.	CASRERGSPLHF	TGTGCCAGCAGAGAGCGGGGTTCACCCCTCCACTTT
TRBV7-2	TRBJ2-7	TRBD2	.	CASSSGLARAREQYF	TGTGCCAGCAGCTCCGGACTAGCCCGGGCCCGGGAGCAGTACTTC
TRBV29-1	TRBJ2-6	.	.	CSVMPNSGANVLTF	TGCAGCGTCATGCCAAACTCTGGGGCCAACGTCCTGACTTTC
TRBV5-1	TRBJ1-3	.	once	CASSLGAGSGNTIYF	TGCGCCAGCAGCTTGGGGGCAGGCTCTGGAAACACCATATATTTT
TRBV9	TRBJ2-3	.	once	CASSSRPGDTQYF	TGTGCCAGCAGCTCTCGTCCCGGGGATACGCAGTATTTT
TRBV4-3	TRBJ2-2	.	.	CASSHDSGRTGELFF	TGCGCCAGCAGCCACGATTCGGGACGGACCGGGGAGCTGTTTTTT
TRBV3-1/TRBV3-2	TRBJ2-3	TRBD1	.	CASSHPPGQKKVDTQYF	TGTGCCAGCAGCCACCCACCGGGACAGAAGAAGGTAGATACGCAGTATTTT
TRBV9	TRBJ1-2	TRBD1	.	CASSVQGASNYGYTF	TGTGCCAGCAGCGTCCAGGGGGCTTCTAACTATGGCTACACCTTC
TRBV21-1	TRBJ1-3	.	.	CASSKGGYCSGNTIYF	TGTGCCAGCAGCAAAGGAGGATACTGCTCTGGAAACACCATATATTTT
TRBV4-3	TRBJ1-1	TRBD1	.	CASSHVQGVNTEAFF	TGCGCCAGCAGCCACGTACAGGGGGTGAACACTGAAGCTTTCTTT
TRBV5-5	TRBJ1-2	.	.	CASSWKTGGNYGYTF	TGTGCCAGCAGCTGGAAGACGGGGGGGAACTATGGCTACACCTTC